Listed here is a single T cell receptor beta chain. Its antigen is unidentified. The PCR contained 60 Vbeta and 13 Jbeta primers. Profiled with immunoSEQ multiplex PCR; TCRdb holds only in-frame clones, not every one. The sample consists of 90,000 to 120,000 clones, around 80% of them appearing once. The source of the sample is a study of cytomegalovirus exposure and HLA in healthy donors. Study conclusions and caveats: Some V segments, including TRBV6-2 and TRBV6-3, were excluded as indistinguishable. The study designated 150 or so TCR beta chains cytomegalovirus-associated.

Germline values: CDR1 MNHNY, CDR2 SVGAGI (reference sequence). V dropped 9 bases and J dropped 2; count of bases not matched to a gene: 9. The CDR3 consists of 15 residues. The sequencing sample was made of PBMCs. The chain employs TRBV6-6 and TRBJ1-2; 10 nucleotides agree with TRBD1. This sequence originates from a man aged 25-45 years in good health and CMV-seropositive. The CDR3 region is CASRTGGLPNYGYTF. Written as DNA, the CDR3 is TGTGCCAGTCGGACAGGGGGTCTTCCCAACTATGGCTACACCTTC.